The clone carrying this T cell receptor beta chain was detected a few times. Its antigen is as yet unknown. The record originates from a study of type 1 and type 2 diabetes patients. Regarding the study as a whole: Some T1D-only expanded clones might appear in more T2D or control samples. Groups were not age- or gender-matched, which may bias interpretation.

All diabetic donors were classified as either type 1 or type 2 diabetes. V lost 5 bases and J 3 bases, leaving 13 bases between the germline ends. This CDR3 region has 15 residues. Genomic DNA was the PCR template. A primer set of 30 forward and 13 reverse primers amplified the CDR3. TCRdb re-called the multiplex PCR reads through MiXCR, storing one row per CDR3 protein. The sample includes around 300,000 distinct CDR3 sequences, approximately 50% of them seen just once. Sequenced material: peripheral blood mononuclear cells (PBMCs). The TCR originated in a man aged 18 to 29 with type 2 diabetes. This chain links TRBV12-3 or TRBV12-4 with TRBJ2-2; a possible D gene is TRBD1 (6 bases). The CDR3 bases are TGTGCCAGCAGTGCGCCAGGGGAGTACACCGGGGAGCTGTTTTTT. Amino acid sequence: CASSAPGEYTGELFF.